This TCR beta chain was recorded in a study of blood T cell repertoires in COVID-19. TCRdb's copy holds only in-frame clones and misses some; the assay was immunoSEQ multiplex PCR. The table includes 250,000 to 350,000 clones, more than 70% detected once. V trimming: 4 bases; J trimming: 0 bases; junction bases outside the gene matches: 7. Germline V CDR1 and CDR2: SGDLS, YYNGEE. CDR3 length: 16 amino acids. This TCR derives from a woman between 45 and 60 years old who had recovered from COVID-19. The specimen was peripheral blood. The chain uses TRBV9 and TRBJ2-3; 8 nucleotides align to TRBD2. The CDR3 loop reads CASSLPTGGSTDTQYF. The CDR3 nucleotides are TGTGCCAGCAGCCTCCCGACGGGGGGGAGCACAGATACGCAGTATTTT. The variable domain in full, completed from reference TRBV9 and TRBJ2-3, reads DSGVTQTPKHLITATGQRVTLRCSPRSGDLSVYWYQQSLDQGLQFLIQYYNGEERAKGNILERFSAQQFPDLHSELNLSSLELGDSALYFCASSLPTGGSTDTQYFGPGTRLTVL.